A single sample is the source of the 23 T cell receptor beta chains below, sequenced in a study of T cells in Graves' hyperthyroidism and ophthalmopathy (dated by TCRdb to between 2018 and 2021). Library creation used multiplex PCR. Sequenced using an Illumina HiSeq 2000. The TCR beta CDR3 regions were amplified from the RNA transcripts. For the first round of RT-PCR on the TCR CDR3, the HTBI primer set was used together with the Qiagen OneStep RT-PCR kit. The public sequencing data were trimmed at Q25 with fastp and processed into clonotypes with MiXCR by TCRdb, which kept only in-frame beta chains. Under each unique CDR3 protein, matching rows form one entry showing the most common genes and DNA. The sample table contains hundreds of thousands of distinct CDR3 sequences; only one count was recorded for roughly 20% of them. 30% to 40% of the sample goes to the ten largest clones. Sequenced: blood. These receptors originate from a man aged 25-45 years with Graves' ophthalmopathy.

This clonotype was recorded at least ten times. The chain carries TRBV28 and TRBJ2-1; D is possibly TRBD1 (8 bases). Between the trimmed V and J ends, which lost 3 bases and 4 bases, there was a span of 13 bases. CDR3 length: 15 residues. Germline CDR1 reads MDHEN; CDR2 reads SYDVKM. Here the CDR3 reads CASSFGQGGYNEQFF. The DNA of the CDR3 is TGTGCCAGCAGTTTTGGACAGGGAGGGTACAATGAGCAGTTCTTC.

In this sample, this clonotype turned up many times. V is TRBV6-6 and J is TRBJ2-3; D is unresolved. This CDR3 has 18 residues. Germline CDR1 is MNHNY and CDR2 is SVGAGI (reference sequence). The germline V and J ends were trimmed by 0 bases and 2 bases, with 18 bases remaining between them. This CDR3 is CASSYSISAFENTDTQYF. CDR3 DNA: TGTGCCAGCAGTTACTCGATTTCTGCGTTCGAGAACACAGATACGCAGTATTTT.

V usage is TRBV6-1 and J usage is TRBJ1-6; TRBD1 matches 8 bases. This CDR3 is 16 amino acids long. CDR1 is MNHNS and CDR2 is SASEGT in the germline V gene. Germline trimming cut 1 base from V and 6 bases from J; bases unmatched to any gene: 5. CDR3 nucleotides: TGTGCCAGCAGTGAAGGAGCGACAGGGGTTAATTCACCCCTCCACTTT. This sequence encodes CASSEGATGVNSPLHF.

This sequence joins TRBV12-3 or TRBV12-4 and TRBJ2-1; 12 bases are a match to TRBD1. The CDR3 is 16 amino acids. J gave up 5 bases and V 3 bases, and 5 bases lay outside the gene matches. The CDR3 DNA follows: TGTGCCAGCAGTTTGGGACAGGGGGCAGGGAACAATGAGCAGTTCTTC. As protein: CASSLGQGAGNNEQFF.

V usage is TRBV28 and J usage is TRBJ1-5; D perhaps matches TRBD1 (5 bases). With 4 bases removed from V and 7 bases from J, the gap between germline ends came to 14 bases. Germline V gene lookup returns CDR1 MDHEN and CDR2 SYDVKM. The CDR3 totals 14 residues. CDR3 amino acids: CASSSPGRWQPQHF. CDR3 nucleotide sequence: TGTGCCAGCAGTTCCCCAGGGAGGTGGCAGCCCCAGCATTTT.

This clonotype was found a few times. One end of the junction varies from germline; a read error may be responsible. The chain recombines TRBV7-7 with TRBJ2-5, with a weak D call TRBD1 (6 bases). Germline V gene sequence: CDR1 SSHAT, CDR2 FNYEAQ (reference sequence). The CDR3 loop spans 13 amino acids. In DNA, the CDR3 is TGTGCTAGCAGGGGAGCGGACGCAGAGACCCAGTACTTC. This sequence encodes CASRGADAETQYF. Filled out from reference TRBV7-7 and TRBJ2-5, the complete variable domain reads GAGVSQSPRYKVTKRGQDVTLRCDPISSHATLYWYQQALGQGPEFLTYFNYEAQPDKSGLPSDRFSAERPEGSISTLTIQRTEQRDSAMYRCASRGADAETQYFGPGTRLLVL.

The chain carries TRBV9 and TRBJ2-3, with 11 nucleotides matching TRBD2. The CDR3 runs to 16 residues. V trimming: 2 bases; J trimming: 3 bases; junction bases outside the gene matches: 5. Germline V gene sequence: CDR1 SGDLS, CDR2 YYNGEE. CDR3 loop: CASSVAGTSGTDTQYF. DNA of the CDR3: TGTGCCAGCAGCGTTGCCGGGACTAGCGGTACAGATACGCAGTATTTT.

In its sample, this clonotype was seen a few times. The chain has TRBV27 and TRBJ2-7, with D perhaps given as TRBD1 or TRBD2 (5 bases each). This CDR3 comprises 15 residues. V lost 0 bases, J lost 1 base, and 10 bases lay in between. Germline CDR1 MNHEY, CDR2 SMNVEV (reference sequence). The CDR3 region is CASSLSGVGSYEQYF. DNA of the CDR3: TGTGCCAGCAGTTTATCGGGGGTGGGTTCCTACGAGCAGTACTTC.

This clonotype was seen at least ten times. The CDR3 here is CASSLAVTPPNGYTF. The CDR3 DNA is TGTGCCAGCAGTTTAGCGGTGACACCTCCTAATGGCTACACCTTC. V gene TRBV12-3 or TRBV12-4 combines with J gene TRBJ1-2, with unresolved D. Trimming took off 0 bases at V and 6 bases at J, with 14 bases between the two ends. The CDR3 is 15 residues long.

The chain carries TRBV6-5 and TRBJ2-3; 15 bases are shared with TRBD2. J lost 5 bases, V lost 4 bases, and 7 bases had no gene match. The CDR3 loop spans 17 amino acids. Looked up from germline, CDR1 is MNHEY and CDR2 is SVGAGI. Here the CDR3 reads CASSLRTSGRAGDTQYF. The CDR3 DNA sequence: TGTGCCAGCAGTTTGCGGACTAGCGGGAGGGCGGGAGATACGCAGTATTTT.

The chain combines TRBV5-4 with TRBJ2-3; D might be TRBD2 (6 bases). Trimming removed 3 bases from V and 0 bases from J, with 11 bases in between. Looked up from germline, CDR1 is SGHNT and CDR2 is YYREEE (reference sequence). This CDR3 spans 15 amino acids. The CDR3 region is CASSWGDFSTDTQYF. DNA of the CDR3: TGTGCCAGCAGCTGGGGGGACTTTAGCACAGATACGCAGTATTTT.

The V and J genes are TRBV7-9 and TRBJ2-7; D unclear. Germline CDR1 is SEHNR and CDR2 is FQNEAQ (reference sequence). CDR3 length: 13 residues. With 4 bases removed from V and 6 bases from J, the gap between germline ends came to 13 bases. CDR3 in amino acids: CASSSLRPAEQYF. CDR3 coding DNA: TGTGCCAGCAGCTCCCTTCGTCCTGCCGAGCAGTACTTC.

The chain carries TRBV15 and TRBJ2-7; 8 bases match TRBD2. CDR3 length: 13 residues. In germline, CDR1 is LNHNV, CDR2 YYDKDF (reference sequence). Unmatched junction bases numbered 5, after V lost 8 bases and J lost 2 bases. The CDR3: CATESGSTYEQYF. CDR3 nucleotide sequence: TGTGCCACCGAGAGCGGGAGCACCTACGAGCAGTACTTC.

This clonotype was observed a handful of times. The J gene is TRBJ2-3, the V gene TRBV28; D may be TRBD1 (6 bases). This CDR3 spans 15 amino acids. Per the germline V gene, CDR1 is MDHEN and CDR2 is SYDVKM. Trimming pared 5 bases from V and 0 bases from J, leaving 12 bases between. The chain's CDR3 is CASSPHTGSTDTQYF. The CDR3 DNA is TGTGCCAGCAGTCCCCATACAGGGAGCACAGATACGCAGTATTTT.

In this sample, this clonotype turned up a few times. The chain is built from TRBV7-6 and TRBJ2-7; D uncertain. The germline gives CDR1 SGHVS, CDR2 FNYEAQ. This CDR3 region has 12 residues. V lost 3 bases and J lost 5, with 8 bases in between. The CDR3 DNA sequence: TGTGCCAGCAGCTTCCTTTTGGACGAGCAGTACTTC. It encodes CASSFLLDEQYF.

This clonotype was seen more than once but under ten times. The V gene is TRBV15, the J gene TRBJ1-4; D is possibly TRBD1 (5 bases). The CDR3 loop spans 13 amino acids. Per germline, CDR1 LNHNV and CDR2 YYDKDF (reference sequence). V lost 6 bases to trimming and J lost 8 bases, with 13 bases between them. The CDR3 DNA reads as TGTGCCACCAGATCCATGGGGGGAGAAAAACTGTTTTTT. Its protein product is CATRSMGGEKLFF.

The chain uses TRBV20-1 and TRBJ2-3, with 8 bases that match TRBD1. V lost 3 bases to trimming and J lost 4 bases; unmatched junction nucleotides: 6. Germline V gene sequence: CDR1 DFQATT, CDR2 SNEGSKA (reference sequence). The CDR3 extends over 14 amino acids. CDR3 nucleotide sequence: TGCAGTGCTAGTCGGTCAGGGGGCTCAGATACGCAGTATTTT. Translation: CSASRSGGSDTQYF.

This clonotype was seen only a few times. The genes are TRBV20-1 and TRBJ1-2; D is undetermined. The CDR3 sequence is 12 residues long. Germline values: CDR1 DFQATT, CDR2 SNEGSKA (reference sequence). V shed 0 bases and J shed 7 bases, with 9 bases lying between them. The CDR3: CSARDQHPGYTF. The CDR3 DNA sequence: TGCAGTGCTAGAGACCAACACCCTGGCTACACCTTC.

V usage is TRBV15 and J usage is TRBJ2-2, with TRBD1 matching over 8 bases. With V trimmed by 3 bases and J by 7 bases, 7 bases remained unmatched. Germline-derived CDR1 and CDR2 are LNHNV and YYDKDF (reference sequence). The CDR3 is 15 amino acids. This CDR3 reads CATSSRTGLYGELFF. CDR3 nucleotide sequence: TGTGCCACCAGCAGCAGGACAGGGCTATACGGGGAGCTGTTTTTT.

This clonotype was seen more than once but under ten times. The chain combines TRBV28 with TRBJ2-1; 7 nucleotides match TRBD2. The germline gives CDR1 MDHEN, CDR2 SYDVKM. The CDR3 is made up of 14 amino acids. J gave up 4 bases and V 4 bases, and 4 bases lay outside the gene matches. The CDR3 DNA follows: TGTGCCAGCAGTTCAGCGGGACCTTACAATGAGCAGTTCTTC. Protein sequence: CASSSAGPYNEQFF.

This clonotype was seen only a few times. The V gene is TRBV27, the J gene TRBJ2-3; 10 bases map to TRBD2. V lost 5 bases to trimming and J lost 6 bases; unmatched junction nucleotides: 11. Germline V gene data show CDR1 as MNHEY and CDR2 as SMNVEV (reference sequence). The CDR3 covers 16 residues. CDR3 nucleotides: TGTGCCAGCAGTGCGGGACTAGCGATGATGGGGGATACGCAGTATTTT. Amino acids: CASSAGLAMMGDTQYF.

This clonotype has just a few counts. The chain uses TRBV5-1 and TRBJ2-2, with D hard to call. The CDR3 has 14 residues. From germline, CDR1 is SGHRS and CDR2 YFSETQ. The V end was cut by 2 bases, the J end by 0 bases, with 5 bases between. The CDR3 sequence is CASSFLTNTGELFF. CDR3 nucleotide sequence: TGCGCCAGCAGCTTTCTCACGAACACCGGGGAGCTGTTTTTT.

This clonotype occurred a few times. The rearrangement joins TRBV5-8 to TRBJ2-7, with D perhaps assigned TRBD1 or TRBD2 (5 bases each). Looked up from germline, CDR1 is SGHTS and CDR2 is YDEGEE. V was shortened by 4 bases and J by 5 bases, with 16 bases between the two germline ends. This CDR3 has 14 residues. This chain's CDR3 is CASSPSGGRNEQYF. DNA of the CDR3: TGTGCCAGCAGCCCCTCTGGGGGTAGGAACGAGCAGTACTTC.